The entry below gives a single T cell receptor beta chain sequence along with its context. What it binds is unknown. Clones were sequenced by immunoSEQ multiplex PCR, and TCRdb holds only the in-frame ones, with some missing. The sample lists about 480,000 clones, around 85% occurring once. Documented treatment: roughly 18 received Ad26.COV2.S at low or high dose, single or two shots; about 5 received placebo; per-sample allocation not given. Sample collection was performed on day 63 after the first vaccine or placebo injection. Donation was by an adult aged 18-55 years who was in Boston. Trimming left V 6 bases short and J 9 bases short, with 12 bases between. The CDR3 contains 13 residues. Germline V CDR1 and CDR2: MNHEY, SVGAGI. The sample originates from a study of Ad26.COV2.S vaccination and SARS-CoV-2 variants. Study context: Participants got Ad26.COV2.S intramuscularly, once or twice 56 days apart.

Study-wide results and caveats: After vaccination, reports described spike-specific CD8+ and CD4+ T cell responses as showing substantial breadth. From the TCR breadth and depth analyses, total T cell responses may have been underestimated.

The material was peripheral blood, obtained in a trial of Ad26.COV2.S vaccine versus placebo. The chain employs TRBV6-5 and TRBJ1-6; D unresolved. The sequence was collected from a person between 18 and 65 years old who received the Ad26.COV2.S COVID-19 vaccine or a placebo. The chain's CDR3 is CASRPSGFSPLHF. The CDR3 DNA sequence: TGTGCCAGCAGGCCCTCGGGGTTTTCACCCCTCCACTTT.